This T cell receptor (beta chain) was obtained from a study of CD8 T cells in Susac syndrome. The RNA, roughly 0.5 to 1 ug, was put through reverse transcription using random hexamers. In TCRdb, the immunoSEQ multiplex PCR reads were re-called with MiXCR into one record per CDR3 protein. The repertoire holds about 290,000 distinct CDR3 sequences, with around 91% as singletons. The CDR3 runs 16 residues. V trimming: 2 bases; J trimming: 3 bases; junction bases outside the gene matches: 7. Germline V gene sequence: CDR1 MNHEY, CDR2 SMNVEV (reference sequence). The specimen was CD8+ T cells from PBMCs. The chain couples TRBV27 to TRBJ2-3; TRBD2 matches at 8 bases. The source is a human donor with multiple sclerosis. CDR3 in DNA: TGTGCCAGCAGTTTAGCTAGCGGGCCGATTACAGATACGCAGTATTTT. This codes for CASSLASGPITDTQYF.